Listed below are T cell receptor beta chains from one sample, sequenced in a study of blood T cell repertoires in COVID-19. Here immunoSEQ multiplex PCR was the method, and the copy in TCRdb shows in-frame clones only, minus some. The sample holds about 170,000 clones, roughly 85% seen once. The sample consisted of peripheral blood. Receptors were obtained from a woman aged 80 or over with acute or convalescent COVID-19. CDR3s include the opening cysteine and the closing phenylalanine or tryptophan. The order of the fields is J gene, clone size, D gene, V gene, CDR3 DNA, CDR3 protein. D genes are given only for firm matches. A clone size is listed for some rows: how often the clone was seen (once, few, many), or a class if it is expanded.

>TRBJ2-1|NA|TRBD2|TRBV30
TGTGCCTGGAGCCCGGGACTAGCGGGGGTTTCCTACAATGAGCAGTTCTTC
CAWSPGLAGVSYNEQFF
>TRBJ1-6|NA|TRBD1|TRBV19
TGTGCCAGTAGTATAGAGGGGACAGCCGATAATTCACCCCTCCACTTT
CASSIEGTADNSPLHF
>TRBJ1-1|NA|TRBD1|TRBV5-1
TGCGCCAGCAGCCCGACCGGGACAGCGAACACTGAAGCTTTCTTT
CASSPTGTANTEAFF
>TRBJ1-6|NA|NA|TRBV5-1
TGCGCCAGCAGCTTGGGGGGCGGCATAAATTCACCCCTCCACTTT
CASSLGGGINSPLHF
>TRBJ1-2|NA|TRBD1|TRBV10-3
TGTGCCATCAGTGAGTCGCCGGGGGACAGGGGGGGTGGCTACACCTTC
CAISESPGDRGGGYTF
>TRBJ1-5|NA|NA|TRBV5-5
TGTGCCAGCAGCTTGGCTGTTCGTAGCAATCAGCCCCAGCATTTT
CASSLAVRSNQPQHF
>TRBJ1-1|NA|TRBD1|TRBV19
TGTGCCAGCGGACAGGTCATGGGGACTGAAGCTTTCTTT
CASGQVMGTEAFF
>TRBJ1-2|NA|TRBD1|TRBV30
TGTGCCTGGAGCCCAGGGACAGGGTATGGCTACACCTTC
CAWSPGTGYGYTF
>TRBJ1-1|NA|NA|TRBV29-1
TGCAGCGCTGGAGTAACGGTGAACACTGAAGCTTTCTTT
CSAGVTVNTEAFF
>TRBJ1-5|few|NA|TRBV27
TGTGCCAGCAGTTTACGCGGAACTTATAGCAATCAGCCCCAGCATTTT
CASSLRGTYSNQPQHF
>TRBJ2-2|NA|NA|TRBV6-6
TGTGCCAGCACGACTCCGAACACCGGGGAGCTGTTTTTT
CASTTPNTGELFF
>TRBJ1-1|NA|NA|TRBV30
TGTGCCTGGAATAACAGGGCGAACACTGAAGCTTTCTTT
CAWNNRANTEAFF
>TRBJ2-1|few|NA|TRBV18
TGTGCCAGCTCACCCTCGCCGCCGGGGAGCTCCTACAATGAGCAGTTCTTC
CASSPSPPGSSYNEQFF
>TRBJ1-4|NA|TRBD1|TRBV15
TGTGCCACCAGCAGGCTCTTGGGGACAGGGCGTACTAATGAAAAACTGTTTTTT
CATSRLLGTGRTNEKLFF
>TRBJ1-1|NA|TRBD1|TRBV5-1
TGCGCCAGCAGCTACGGACAGGGGGACACTGAAGCTTTCTTT
CASSYGQGDTEAFF
>TRBJ1-2|NA|NA|TRBV15
TGTGCCACCAGCAGAGATGAGTTTGGCTACACCTTC
CATSRDEFGYTF
>TRBJ1-2|NA|NA|TRBV19
TGTGCCAGTAGTTACTACGGACAGTATGGCTACACCTTC
CASSYYGQYGYTF
>TRBJ2-7|NA|NA|TRBV29-1
TGCAGCGTTGAAATGGGGACAGGGTCGTATCGGGAGGGTTACGAGCAGTACTTC
CSVEMGTGSYREGYEQYF
>TRBJ2-5|NA|TRBD2|TRBV15
TGTGCCACCAGCCCTGCGGCTAGCGGGGCCTCGACCCAGTACTTC
CATSPAASGASTQYF
>TRBJ2-6|NA|TRBD1|TRBV7-2
TGTGCCAGCAGCCTGGCGACAGGGTCGTGGGCCAACGTCCTGACTTTC
CASSLATGSWANVLTF
>TRBJ2-5|NA|NA|TRBV24-1
TGTGCCACCAGTGATTCCTCCTGGGGGGATCTTTTGGGGGTGACCCAGTACTTC
CATSDSSWGDLLGVTQYF
>TRBJ2-5|NA|TRBD2|TRBV6-6
TGTGCCAGCTGGGTTAGCGGGGGCCGAAAAGAGACCCAGTACTTC
CASWVSGGRKETQYF
>TRBJ2-1|NA|TRBD2|TRBV5-1
TGCGCCAGCAGCTTTATACTAGCGGACAATGAGCAGTTCTTC
CASSFILADNEQFF
>TRBJ1-1|NA|NA|TRBV7-9
TGTGCCAGCAGCTTAGTTGGGCAGGGAGCTTTCTTT
CASSLVGQGAFF
>TRBJ2-7|NA|NA|TRBV28
TGTGCCAGTAAAGAACAGGGAGATCGGAGATACGAGCAGTACTTC
CASKEQGDRRYEQYF
>TRBJ2-7|NA|NA|TRBV4-3
TGCGCCAGCAGCCAAGCCGCCAGGGGAGCCCTCTACGAGCAGTACTTC
CASSQAARGALYEQYF
>TRBJ2-7|NA|TRBD1|TRBV2
TGTGCCAGCAGGGACTGGGGCAGGGGGTACTCCTACGAGCAGTACTTC
CASRDWGRGYSYEQYF
>TRBJ2-3|NA|TRBD2|TRBV5-1
TGCGCCAGCAGCTCCCGGACTAGCGGGAGCACAGATACGCAGTATTTT
CASSSRTSGSTDTQYF
>TRBJ1-2|many|NA|TRBV7-9
TGTGCCAGCAGCTTAGACGGCTATGGCTACACCTTC
CASSLDGYGYTF
>TRBJ2-1|NA|TRBD1|TRBV6-1
TGTGCCAGCAGTGAGACAGGGGGATGGAATGAGCAGTTCTTC
CASSETGGWNEQFF
>TRBJ1-5|NA|NA|TRBV2
TGTGCCAGCAGTGAGACTCTACACAGGGTATCAGGTCAGCCCCAGCATTTT
CASSETLHRVSGQPQHF
>TRBJ1-5|NA|NA|TRBV9
TGTGCCAGCAGCGTGTGCCGGGTGGGTCAGCCCCAGCATTTT
CASSVCRVGQPQHF
>TRBJ1-1|NA|NA|TRBV7-9
TGTGCCAGCAGGAGCGGGAACACTGAAGCTTTCTTT
CASRSGNTEAFF
>TRBJ1-1|NA|NA|TRBV2
TGTGCCAGCAGTTACAGGGTCCGCAACACTGAAGCTTTCTTT
CASSYRVRNTEAFF
>TRBJ1-1|NA|NA|TRBV7-9
TGTGCCAGCAGCTTAGCCTGGCCCCAGAACACTGAAGCTTTCTTT
CASSLAWPQNTEAFF
>TRBJ1-6|NA|TRBD1|TRBV5-4
TGTGCCAGCAGTTCCGCAGGGGGGAATGAGTCACCCCTCCACTTT
CASSSAGGNESPLHF
>TRBJ1-5|NA|NA|TRBV6-5
TGTGCCAGCATCGGGGGATCCAATCAGCCCCAGCATTTT
CASIGGSNQPQHF
>TRBJ1-1|NA|NA|TRBV6-5
TGTGCCAGCAGTTACTCCCAGGGTTTATTGAACACTGAAGCTTTCTTT
CASSYSQGLLNTEAFF
>TRBJ1-4|NA|NA|TRBV6-5
TGTGCCAGCAGCCGGGACACCCATAATGAAAAACTGTTTTTT
CASSRDTHNEKLFF
>TRBJ1-6|NA|TRBD1|TRBV5-6
TGTGCCAGCAGGTGGGGACAGAATAATTCACCCCTCCACTTT
CASRWGQNNSPLHF
>TRBJ2-1|NA|NA|TRBV12-5
TGTGCTAGTGAACCCTGGCGGAGCTCCTACAATGAGCAGTTCTTC
CASEPWRSSYNEQFF
>TRBJ2-7|NA|TRBD2|TRBV6-5
TGTGCCAGCAGTTACTCCCGACTAGCGGGAGCCTACGAGCAGTACTTC
CASSYSRLAGAYEQYF
>TRBJ1-6|NA|TRBD1|TRBV6-2/TRBV6-3
TGTGCCAGCAGTTACCCTCCGGGACAGCAAAATTCACCCCTCCACTTT
CASSYPPGQQNSPLHF
>TRBJ1-4|NA|NA|TRBV10-1
TGCGCTCTATCCAGGGGCCTGGACGGAAAACTGTTTTTT
CALSRGLDGKLFF
>TRBJ2-3|NA|NA|TRBV11-1
TGTGCCAGCAGCTTAGGGGGGCGCACAGATACGCAGTATTTT
CASSLGGRTDTQYF
>TRBJ1-1|NA|TRBD1|TRBV6-2/TRBV6-3
TGTGCCAGCAGTTACTTCAGGGACAGAATAACGAACACTGAAGCTTTCTTT
CASSYFRDRITNTEAFF
>TRBJ1-5|once|TRBD1|TRBV19
TGTGCCAGTTCCGGACCTCAGGGGGCTGAACAGCCCCAGCATTTT
CASSGPQGAEQPQHF
>TRBJ1-3|once|TRBD1|TRBV5-6
TGTGCCAGCAGCATCGGACAGGGAGACACCATATATTTT
CASSIGQGDTIYF
>TRBJ1-5|NA|TRBD1|TRBV30
TGTGCCTGGGCGCCTGACAGGGAACAGCCCCAGCATTTT
CAWAPDREQPQHF